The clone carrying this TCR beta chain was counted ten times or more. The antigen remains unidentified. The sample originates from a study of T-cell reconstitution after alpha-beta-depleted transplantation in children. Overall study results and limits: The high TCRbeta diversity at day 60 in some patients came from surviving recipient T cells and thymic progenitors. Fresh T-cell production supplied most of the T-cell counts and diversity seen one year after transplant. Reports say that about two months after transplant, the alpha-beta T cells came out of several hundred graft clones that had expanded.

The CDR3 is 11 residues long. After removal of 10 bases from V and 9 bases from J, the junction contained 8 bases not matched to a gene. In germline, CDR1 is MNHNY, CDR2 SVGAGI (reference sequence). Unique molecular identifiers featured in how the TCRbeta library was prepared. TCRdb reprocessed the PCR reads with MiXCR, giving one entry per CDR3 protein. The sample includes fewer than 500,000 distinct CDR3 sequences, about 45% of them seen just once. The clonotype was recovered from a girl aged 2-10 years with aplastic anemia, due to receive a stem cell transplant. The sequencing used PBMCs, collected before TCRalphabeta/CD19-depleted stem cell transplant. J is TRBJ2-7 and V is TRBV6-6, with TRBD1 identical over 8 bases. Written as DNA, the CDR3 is TGTGCCACCAGGGGGCATGTCGCGCAGTACTTC. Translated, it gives CATRGHVAQYF.